Described below is a single T cell receptor (beta chain) sequence and its context. This sample is part of a study of blood T cell repertoires in COVID-19. Study-level background: COVID-19 samples from acute and convalescent phases originated in the United States, Italy and Spain. PBMCs, B-cell-depleted T cells, or T cells provided the cDNA or gDNA that made up the material.

The length of the CDR3 is 17 residues. Germline CDR1 reads MNHEY; CDR2 reads SVGEGT. Losses at the gene ends were 6 bases for V and 3 bases for J; bases not matched to a gene: 14. The assay was immunoSEQ multiplex PCR, and TCRdb's table has in-frame clones only and misses some. The repertoire has some 150,000 clones, roughly 80% of them found once; the top ten carry about 8.4%. This sequence joins TRBV6-2 or TRBV6-3 and TRBJ1-5; 7 nucleotides match TRBD1. This receptor was identified in a woman between 45 and 60 years old with active or convalescent COVID-19. Sequenced sample: peripheral blood. The CDR3 region is CASSGGAGGPINQPQHF. CDR3 DNA: TGTGCCAGCAGCGGCGGAGCAGGGGGACCTATCAATCAGCCCCAGCATTTT.